This entry describes one T cell receptor beta chain. Its antigen specificity is not known. Base qualities were left out, and no much larger clone turns up one base away. Libraries came from the immunoSEQ multiplex PCR assay. TCRdb took over this immuneACCESS table, retaining in-frame rearrangements with V and J assigned. Such tables are incomplete; in checked studies, under half of the missing clones stem from an unresolved V gene, and the remainder is unexplained. Across this sample there are 50,000 to 65,000 clones, with 93% seen only once. The top ten clones comprise around 3% of the sample. The data belong to a study of T cell changes during pregnancy in multiple sclerosis (dated by TCRdb to between 2018 and 2020). For context, the study as a whole: Changes in the T cell repertoire over the course of pregnancy were examined in this study in women with multiple sclerosis.

According to the germline V gene (reference sequence), CDR1 reads LNHDA and CDR2 reads SQIVND. Germline trimming: 8 bases from V, 1 base from J; junction bases outside gene matches: 8. Spanning cysteine to phenylalanine, the CDR3 consists of 14 amino acids. Just the 42-base CDR3 DNA is kept, in frame starting at base 1. The TCR sequence derives from a female donor with multiple sclerosis, enrolled in a pregnancy study. The chain is encoded by TRBV19 joined to TRBJ2-7; 7 bases in between match TRBD1. The material was CD8+ T cells from peripheral blood mononuclear cells, obtained in the second trimester of pregnancy. The CDR3 has the sequence CASGVGTESYEQYF. The base sequence is TGTGCCAGTGGGGTAGGGACAGAATCCTACGAGCAGTACTTC.